The next 11 T cell receptor beta chains were all read from a single sample in a study of cytomegalovirus exposure and HLA in healthy donors. PCR employed 60 Vbeta and 13 Jbeta primers. Method: immunoSEQ multiplex PCR; TCRdb's copy keeps in-frame clones and lacks some. The sample includes around 180,000 clones, over 60% of them seen just once. The specimen was PBMCs. All receptors come from a girl aged 10 to 17 in good health and CMV-seronegative.

The rearrangement uses TRBV29-1 and TRBJ1-2; D not resolved. V dropped 5 bases and J dropped 0 bases, with 7 bases sitting between them. This CDR3 has 12 amino acids. Germline CDR1 and CDR2: SQVTM and ANQGSEA. The CDR3 DNA follows: TGCAGCGTTACCTCAGCTAACTATGGCTACACCTTC. As protein: CSVTSANYGYTF.

The chain joins TRBV5-6 to TRBJ1-1, with 7 positions matching TRBD1. This CDR3 contains 13 residues. CDR1 SGHDT and CDR2 YYEEEE come from the germline V gene. The J segment lost 6 bases and the V segment lost 4 bases, leaving 6 bases of the junction unmatched. In DNA, the CDR3 is TGTGCCAGCAGCCCAGACAGGGTCCCTGAAGCTTTCTTT. This codes for CASSPDRVPEAFF.

The chain recombines TRBV7-9 with TRBJ1-2, with 7 nucleotides matching TRBD1. The V gene end was trimmed by 5 bases and the J gene end by 7 bases; junction bases not matched to a gene: 7. Per the germline V gene, CDR1 is SEHNR and CDR2 is FQNEAQ (reference sequence). The CDR3 runs to 13 residues. CDR3 nucleotide sequence: TGTGCCAGCAGCCCCCCTCCAGGGGGTGGCTACACCTTC. The encoded protein is CASSPPPGGGYTF.

About this clone itself: Distinct nucleotide sequences in the sample also encode this CDR3. Here the CDR3 DNA reads TGTGCCAGCTCACAAAGAACAGGGGGAACAGATACGCAGTATTTT. This codes for CASSQRTGGTDTQYF. The chain recombines TRBV18 with TRBJ2-3; 8 bases align to TRBD1. The junction had 6 bases not matched to a gene; V was cut back by 4 bases and J by 3 bases. The V gene's germline CDR1 is KGHSH and CDR2 LQKENI. The CDR3 loop spans 15 amino acids.

V usage is TRBV5-6 and J usage is TRBJ2-7, with 7 bases identical to TRBD1. Germline V gene data show CDR1 as SGHDT and CDR2 as YYEEEE. CDR3 length: 14 residues. J was trimmed by 3 bases and V by 3 bases; bases with no gene match: 6. The CDR3 sequence is CASSSRAGGYEQYF. The CDR3 DNA reads as TGTGCCAGCAGCTCCAGGGCAGGGGGCTACGAGCAGTACTTC.

Here the CDR3 DNA reads TGCGCCAGCAGCTTGGCTAGGGGAGGCATTTTGAACACTGAAGCTTTCTTT. This codes for CASSLARGGILNTEAFF. This sequence joins TRBV5-1 and TRBJ1-1, with a possible D match to TRBD1 (5 bases). This CDR3 contains 17 residues. V gave up 0 bases and J gave up 0 bases, with 15 bases separating them. Per the germline V gene, CDR1 is SGHRS and CDR2 is YFSETQ.

J is TRBJ1-1 and V is TRBV7-2; D not certain. Per the germline V gene, CDR1 is SGHTA and CDR2 is FQGNSA. The CDR3 spans 14 residues. V shed 1 base and J shed 1 base, with 7 bases lying between them. As DNA, the CDR3 is TGTGCCAGCAGCTTAGGCGGCTCGAACACTGAAGCTTTCTTT. This encodes CASSLGGSNTEAFF.

The CDR3 coding sequence is TGTGCCAGCAGCTTAGATGACGGGGATTCACCCCTCCACTTT. Its protein product is CASSLDDGDSPLHF. The chain joins TRBV7-9 to TRBJ1-6, with no clear D. Trimming shortened V by 1 base and J by 8 bases, and 9 bases separated the two germline ends. Germline-derived CDR1 and CDR2 are SEHNR and FQNEAQ (reference sequence). The CDR3 runs 14 residues.

V gene TRBV11-2 combines with J gene TRBJ1-1; TRBD1 is a possible D gene (6 bases). CDR1 is SGHAT, CDR2 FQNNGV, per germline. Trimming shortened V by 5 bases and J by 4 bases, and 23 bases separated the two germline ends. The CDR3 runs 17 residues. In DNA, the CDR3 is TGTGCCAGCAGCCTTTTCCCTGAGACAGGCAGCGCCACTGAAGCTTTCTTT. This codes for CASSLFPETGSATEAFF.

The chain couples TRBV6-5 to TRBJ1-1; TRBD1 matches 7 bases. Looked up from germline, CDR1 is MNHEY and CDR2 is SVGAGI. There are 13 residues in the CDR3. The V segment lost 7 bases and the J segment 1 base; nucleotides outside the gene matches: 3. CDR3 coding DNA: TGTGCCAGCACCCGGACAGGGAACACTGAAGCTTTCTTT. Amino acids: CASTRTGNTEAFF.

The CDR3 DNA reads as TGTGCCAGCAGCCCCTCGGGGACAGGAGAGACCCAGTACTTC. Amino acid sequence: CASSPSGTGETQYF. V is TRBV7-7 and J is TRBJ2-5, with 8 nucleotides matching TRBD1. Germline CDR1 and CDR2: SSHAT and FNYEAQ (reference sequence). The CDR3 is 14 residues long. Trimming removed 5 bases from V and 4 bases from J; junction bases left unmatched: 6.